This T cell receptor beta chain stems from a study of vaccination and CD4 T cells after COVID-19. Study details: All convalescent patients were nasal swab PCR positive for SARS-CoV-2; several had mild and one severe disease. Convalescent donors were composed of six males and four females, of whom two were Hispanic.

TCRdb re-derived calls from the PCR reads in MiXCR, one entry per CDR3 protein. In the table there are about 20,000 distinct CDR3 sequences, roughly 53% of which are singletons. V was pared by 0 bases and J by 4 bases, with 2 bases of the junction left unmatched. CDR1 and CDR2 from the germline V gene are SGHNT and YYREEE (reference sequence). The CDR3 length is 16 residues. Sequencing used CD4+ T cells from blood, obtained before SARS-CoV-2 vaccination. The V and J genes are TRBV5-4 and TRBJ1-4; 11 bases line up with TRBD1. The receptor's source is a human donor who had recovered from COVID-19. CDR3 region: CASSLGTGGGNEKLFF. The CDR3 DNA reads TGTGCCAGCAGCTTGGGGACAGGGGGCGGTAATGAAAAACTGTTTTTT.